Sequencing of this T cell receptor beta chain was carried out in a study of blood T cell repertoires in COVID-19. The overall study: The study drew acute and convalescent COVID-19 samples from the United States, Italy and Spain. T cells, B-cell-depleted T cells, or PBMCs supplied cDNA or gDNA.

In the authors' workflow: The assay estimated nucleated cells by amplifying reference gene primers. Sequencing used immunoSEQ multiplex PCR; TCRdb keeps in-frame clones, though not all of them. V and J calls and clone size are copied from that table; D and trimming were computed from the DNA. The sample carries 310,000 or so clones, more than 75% recorded once. Germline V lookup: CDR1 SGHTA, CDR2 FQGNSA. The CDR3 length is 12 residues. Deletions cut 4 bases from V and 6 bases from J, with 7 bases between. The chain joins TRBV7-2 to TRBJ1-5, with unresolved D. Sequenced material: peripheral blood. The TCR originated in a woman between 45 and 65 years old with active or convalescent COVID-19. CDR3 in amino acids: CASSSSGQPQHF. In nucleotides, the CDR3 is TGTGCCAGCAGCTCCAGTGGTCAGCCCCAGCATTTT.